This T cell receptor beta chain stems from a study of blood T cells in healthy people across ages. Findings and caveats of the study: Unsorted PBMCs ruled out conclusive naive versus antigen-experienced comparison. Donor CMV status, an unknown factor, possibly confounded changes in expanded clonotypes.

A remark on this clonotype: Its specificity is not known.

Alongside a J-beta primer mix, a sample-barcoded 5' primer served in a second PCR lasting 7 to 11 cycles. Each cDNA molecule was tagged by a template-switch adaptor that had 12 random nucleotides. In TCRdb, the 5' RACE reads were re-called with MiXCR into one record per CDR3 protein. The sample carries about 1.4 million distinct CDR3 sequences, around 55% recorded once. In each sample, at least 7 million PBMCs were isolated. The sample consisted of blood. The TCR originated in a man between 18 and 35 years old in good health.

Here the CDR3 DNA reads TGCAGTGCTAGCCCAAGCGGGGTAACTACCTACGAGCAGTACTTC. It encodes CSASPSGVTTYEQYF. The V call is TRBV20-1, the J call TRBJ2-7; 7 bases align to TRBD2. The length of the CDR3 is 15 residues. V gave up 3 bases and J gave up 2 bases; unmatched junction bases: 10. Germline loops: CDR1 DFQATT, CDR2 SNEGSKA (reference sequence).